These T cell receptor beta chains were read from a single sample in a study of PD-1 blockade in classical Hodgkin lymphoma. The table came from immunoSEQ multiplex PCR; TCRdb's copy has only in-frame clones and leaves some out. The table has over 4,000 clones, 85% to 90% seen once. The sequenced material came from CD8+ T cells from blood. These receptors were collected from a human donor with classical Hodgkin lymphoma. Both conserved end residues are part of each CDR3.

TRBV29-1,14,TRBJ2-3,CSVGRTGWENTQYF
TRBV5-6,14,TRBJ1-6,CASSLAGERSPLHF
TRBV15,14,TRBJ2-3,CATSREGTADTQYF
TRBV15,16,TRBJ2-7,CATRGGSGTVGYEQYF
TRBV7-9,15,TRBJ2-3,CASSHPRGGADTQYF
TRBV28,15,TRBJ2-1,CASSHTGGGAPEQFF
TRBV7-3,13,TRBJ2-3,CASSSIHLDTQYF
TRBV9,17,TRBJ2-2,CASSFPRLGANTGELFF
TRBV7-6,16,TRBJ2-3,CASSLVGLDSTDTQYF
TRBV27,12,TRBJ1-5,CASSNQGQPQHF
TRBV19,13,TRBJ2-2,CASTYKNTGELFF
TRBV25-1,15,TRBJ1-4,CASTLGTGGDEKLFF
TRBV2,11,TRBJ1-6,CATQGNELLHF
TRBV27,14,TRBJ2-7,CASTTQKGGYEQYF
TRBV28,15,TRBJ2-1,CASSPAVAANNEQFF
TRBV11-3,14,TRBJ1-2,CASSAQGANYGYTF
TRBV7-2,16,TRBJ2-5,CASSATSGRGKETQYF
TRBV7-2,14,TRBJ2-5,CASSLNYLGQPQYF
TRBV13,12,NA,CASSSIGYEQYF
TRBV27,16,TRBJ2-3,CASSSSKGVRTDTQYF
TRBV7-8,16,TRBJ1-6,CASSLRQGGPNSPLHF
TRBV14,16,TRBJ2-1,CASSQIAGGLYNEQFF
TRBV4-2,14,TRBJ1-1,CASRPLGERTEAFF
TRBV5-7,15,TRBJ1-1,CASSWGGSMNTEAFF
TRBV7-8,12,TRBJ1-2,CASSLAEGGYTF
TRBV18,15,TRBJ2-7,CASSQRTGLSYEQYF
TRBV7-6,15,TRBJ2-7,CASSPRVGGIYEQYF
TRBV19,12,TRBJ1-1,CASTAGITEAFF
TRBV5-5,16,TRBJ1-2,CASSRRPTTGDYGYTF
TRBV4-3,15,TRBJ2-2,CASSQAVGGSGELFF
TRBV18,14,TRBJ2-1,CASSLASSYNEQFF
TRBV7-9,12,TRBJ2-5,CASSRLAEVEYF
TRBV7-9,15,TRBJ2-1,CASSLEWDSYNEQFF
TRBV27,15,TRBJ2-5,CASSSAGAARETQYF
TRBV12-5,16,TRBJ2-1,CASGLVQGFSYNEQFF
TRBV7-3,14,TRBJ1-6,CASSFSHRESPLHF
TRBV27,15,TRBJ2-1,CASSTAGTDYNEQFF
TRBV2,14,TRBJ2-7,CASRRRDGAYEQYF
TRBV5-6,14,TRBJ1-5,CASSLASSNQPQHF
TRBV6-1,15,TRBJ2-7,CASSEANWQAYEQYF
TRBV6-5,13,TRBJ2-1,CASGRDFYNGQFF
TRBV7-9,15,TRBJ2-3,CASSSPGTGADTQYF
TRBV30,12,TRBJ1-2,CAWSVSGAGYTF
TRBV2,11,TRBJ2-7,CARRTGGEQYF
TRBV7-9,17,TRBJ2-5,CASSPLTSGRYQETQYF
TRBV5-6,14,TRBJ1-5,CASSFRGRNQPQHF
TRBV6-1,15,TRBJ2-2,CASSEDRGRTGELFF
TRBV29-1,14,TRBJ2-1,CSVVGDRAKNEQFF
TRBV7-9,14,TRBJ2-7,CASSPGGVSYEQYF
TRBV19,15,TRBJ2-7,CATSGAAGVNYEQYF
TRBV7-9,14,TRBJ2-7,CASSLETGGGEQYF
TRBV29-1,13,TRBJ2-6,CSVPGAGANVLTF
TRBV9,11,TRBJ2-1,CASSVRNEQFF
TRBV5-6,12,TRBJ2-2,CASSLVPGELFF
TRBV7-9,14,TRBJ2-7,CASSVQGESYEQYF
TRBV27,18,TRBJ2-3,CASSPLLTGTLSTDTQYF
TRBV19,15,TRBJ2-1,CASSLTASSYNEQFF